A selection of T cell receptor beta chains follows, all from one sample in a study of Graves' ophthalmopathy and Graves' hyperthyroidism. MiXCR, run by TCRdb on the multiplex PCR reads, gives a single entry per CDR3 protein. This table holds 580,000 or so distinct CDR3 sequences, about 35% found once. The sample was peripheral blood or thyroid tissue (not recorded which). The receptors shown here come from an adult man with Graves' hyperthyroidism. CDR3s include the opening cysteine and the closing phenylalanine or tryptophan. The order of the fields is D gene, clone size, J gene, V gene, CDR3 DNA, CDR3 protein. D genes are given only for firm matches. Expanded clones get a size class; other rows say once, few or many, or leave the size out.

-,-,TRBJ1-1,TRBV7-6,TGTGCCAGCAGCCCTCGGGGGGGGCGATGGACTGAAGCTTTCTTT,CASSPRGGRWTEAFF
-,-,TRBJ2-5,TRBV20-1,TGCAGTGCCAGCAGCTCGAGCCTAGGCGAAGAGACCCAGTACTTC,CSASSSSLGEETQYF
TRBD2,-,TRBJ2-2,TRBV7-8,TGCGCCAGCAGCCTGGCCCAGCGGGGGGCGGCCGGGGAGCTGTTTTTT,CASSLAQRGAAGELFF
-,-,TRBJ1-1,TRBV29-1,TGCAGCGTTCGCGGGACAACCGCTTTCTTT,CSVRGTTAFF
-,few,TRBJ1-1,TRBV20-1,TGCAGTGCTAGAGAGATTGTAACTGAAGCTTTCTTT,CSAREIVTEAFF
-,many,TRBJ2-5,TRBV20-1,TGCAGTGCTACAGACATGGAGACCCAGTACTTC,CSATDMETQYF
TRBD2,-,TRBJ2-1,TRBV12-3/TRBV12-4,TGTGCCGGCAGGTTACTAGCGGAAATCTACAATGAGCAGTTCTTC,CAGRLLAEIYNEQFF
-,many,TRBJ1-5,TRBV2,TGTGCCAGCAGTCGGGAAACTTATCAGCCCCAGCATTTT,CASSRETYQPQHF
-,-,TRBJ1-6,TRBV2,TGTGCCAGCTCACCAGTAGGGTTTTATAATTCACCCCTCCACTTT,CASSPVGFYNSPLHF
-,many,TRBJ1-3,TRBV20-1,TGCAGTGTTCGAGGGGTAGCCGGCGGCTCTGGAAACACCATATATTTT,CSVRGVAGGSGNTIYF
TRBD2,-,TRBJ2-7,TRBV7-9,TGTGCCAGCAGCGGTCCCGGGACTAGCGGATACAATGAGCAGTACTTC,CASSGPGTSGYNEQYF
TRBD1,once,TRBJ1-2,TRBV19,TGTGCCACCGAGGGACAGGAGCCTAACTATGGCTACACCTTC,CATEGQEPNYGYTF
-,-,TRBJ1-1,TRBV30,TGTGCCTGGATTAGTATCCGGGACTTTACTGAAGCTTTCTTT,CAWISIRDFTEAFF
-,-,TRBJ2-3,TRBV15,TGTGCCACCAGCAGAGATAGGGTCGCAGATACGCAGTATTTT,CATSRDRVADTQYF
-,-,TRBJ1-5,TRBV7-9,TGTGCCAGCAGCCAGGACAGTCAGCCCCAGCATTTT,CASSQDSQPQHF
TRBD2,once,TRBJ2-2,TRBV7-9,TGCGCCAGCAGCTTCGGCGGGAGTGGGACCGGGGAGCTGTTTTTT,CASSFGGSGTGELFF
-,-,TRBJ2-6,TRBV7-9,TGTGCCAGCAGCTCGATAGCCAGCTCTGGGGCCAACGTCCTGACTTTC,CASSSIASSGANVLTF
TRBD1,-,TRBJ1-6,TRBV5-1,TGCGCCAGCAGCTTCGGACAGGGTGCCTTTAGCTCCTATAATTCACCCCTCCACTTT,CASSFGQGAFSSYNSPLHF
-,few,TRBJ2-7,TRBV2,TGTGCCAGCTCACCACCGAAAGGTGCCGGCTCCTACGAGCAGTACTTC,CASSPPKGAGSYEQYF
-,once,TRBJ2-5,TRBV20-1,TGCAGTCTGCCGGGACCAGAGACCCAGTACTTC,CSLPGPETQYF
-,-,TRBJ1-5,TRBV29-1,TGCAGCGTTACATCCGGGTCTAGCAATCAGCCCCAGCATTTT,CSVTSGSSNQPQHF
TRBD1,many,TRBJ1-4,TRBV10-3,TGTGCCATCAGTGAGTCGGGCAGGGGGAGCAAAGGTGAAAAACTGTTTTTT,CAISESGRGSKGEKLFF
-,-,TRBJ1-2,TRBV29-1,TGCAGCGTTGATGAGGGTACTGATGGCTACACCTTC,CSVDEGTDGYTF
-,many,TRBJ1-5,TRBV19,TGTGCCAGTAGTGTACAGGGAGGTCAGCCCCAGCATTTT,CASSVQGGQPQHF
-,-,TRBJ1-4,TRBV7-8,TGTGCCAGCAGCTTAAGCCCGCCCTTTAATGAAAAACTGTTTTTT,CASSLSPPFNEKLFF
-,few,TRBJ1-1,TRBV28,TGTGCCAGTCCAGGCCCTGGCCGGGGAGCTTTCTTT,CASPGPGRGAFF
-,-,TRBJ2-7,TRBV7-9,TGTGCCAGCAGATCTCGGGACTTCTCTTCCTACGAGCAGTACTTC,CASRSRDFSSYEQYF
-,-,TRBJ2-1,TRBV7-2,TGTGCCAGCAGCTCCAACACCCGTAGGAGGGCCGGACTGAATGAGCAGTTCTTC,CASSSNTRRRAGLNEQFF
TRBD1,-,TRBJ2-7,TRBV29-1,TGCAGCGTTGACGACAGGGGGGACTACGAGCAGTACTTC,CSVDDRGDYEQYF
-,-,TRBJ2-3,TRBV24-1,TGTGCCACCAGTGTGGAAGGGCGGGTGGCAGATACGCAGTATTTT,CATSVEGRVADTQYF
-,many,TRBJ1-2,TRBV10-1,TGCGCCAGCAGATACCAGGACGAAGTCCATGGTGATGGCTACACCTTC,CASRYQDEVHGDGYTF
TRBD2,once,TRBJ2-5,TRBV3-1,TGTGCCAGCAGCGGACCTAGCGGGAGTTTAAAGACCCAGTACTTC,CASSGPSGSLKTQYF
-,many,TRBJ1-2,TRBV7-8,TGTGCCAGCAGCCCCCAGGGAAGGGATGGCTACACCTTC,CASSPQGRDGYTF
-,-,TRBJ1-1,TRBV12-3/TRBV12-4,TGTGCCAGCAGCCGGCCAAAAACCCGGGACAACACTGAAGCTTTCTTT,CASSRPKTRDNTEAFF
TRBD1,many,TRBJ1-3,TRBV20-1,TGCAGTGCTAGAGATGGGACAGGAGGAAACACCATATATTTT,CSARDGTGGNTIYF
-,few,TRBJ1-3,TRBV5-1,TGCGCCAGCAGCTTGGGCCGCAGCCGACTCTCTGGAAACACCATATATTTT,CASSLGRSRLSGNTIYF